This T cell receptor (beta chain) was profiled in a study of T cell clonotyping in hematopoietic cell transplantation. Findings and caveats of the study: After transplant, recipient diversity fell while pathologically expanded clonotypes grew through day 180.

Remarks on this clone: What it recognizes is unknown.

Sequencing used immunoSEQ multiplex PCR; TCRdb keeps in-frame clones, though not all of them. The sample holds around 80,000 clones, 90% to 96% seen once. Time point indicated: recipient sample about 28 days before transplant, after cytoreduction. CDR3 length equals 15 residues. Germline V gene data show CDR1 as MGHRA and CDR2 as YSYEKL. Trimming left V 1 base short and J 8 bases short, with 15 bases between. The clonotype comes from a woman aged 45 to 65 with acute myeloid leukemia. Some clones in this sample may be carry-over from other donors' samples. This chain connects TRBV4-1 to TRBJ2-1, with D unresolved. This specimen was peripheral blood mononuclear cells, taken before stem cell transplant. The CDR3 nucleotides read TGCGCCAGCAGCCAAGGTAGCCTTTGGGTAGATGAGCAGTTCTTC. Translation gives CASSQGSLWVDEQFF.